The subject of this entry is one TCR beta chain. In this sample, this clone turned up a few times. Which antigen it targets is not known. The sample holds no much larger clone one base away, and base qualities are not on file. Taken with the paper, the label for time point translates to: peripheral blood before pembrolizumab. Mismatch repair deficiency in every enrolled patient was established by polymerase chain reaction or immunohistochemistry. Three patients who responded to pembrolizumab therapy underwent TCR sequencing. The phase II trial prospectively tested pembrolizumab PD-1 blockade in advanced mismatch repair-deficient cancers regardless of tissue of origin. Peripheral blood T cell samples were collected serially, before PD-1 blockade began and at several time points afterward. Blood sampling times were reported as weeks after the first pembrolizumab dose. Library preparation employed the immunoSEQ multiplex PCR assay. TCRdb mirrors the immuneACCESS table, restricted to in-frame sequences. Some clones are absent from its copies; in checked studies, under half trace to an unresolved V gene, and the reason for the others is unknown. The sample records 15,000 to 20,000 clones, 84% of which are singletons. The ten largest clones add up to under 20% of the sample.

The data were obtained in a study of PD-1 blockade in mismatch repair-deficient tumors (dated by TCRdb to about 2017). Concerning the study at large: The trial enrolled fewer than 90 consecutive patients with approximately twelve mismatch repair-deficient cancer types between late 2013 and 2016, all previously treated and progressing. Tumor-associated T cell clones were tracked in the peripheral blood of patients responding to PD-1 blockade by deep sequencing of TCR CDR3 regions.

CDR1 SNHLY and CDR2 FYNNEI are derived from the germline V gene. The CDR3 holds 12 amino acids from the cysteine to the phenylalanine. The retained sequence is limited to the CDR3, 36 bases, with the frame set at the first base. V gives up 8 bases and J gives up 7 bases, and the segment between their germline ends measures 12 bases. Summary of the overall study and its limitations: Clones residing in the tumor, which were often undetectable in blood before treatment, expanded quickly after pembrolizumab and then contracted, generally before radiologic responses.

The source of this sequence is an adult with mismatch repair-deficient cancer. The V and J segments used are TRBV2 and TRBJ2-1, with the D segment identity uncertain. The starting material was PBMCs, obtained before pembrolizumab treatment. CDR3 protein: CASDDKLNEQFF. In nucleotide form, the sequence is TGTGCCAGCGACGACAAGCTTAATGAGCAGTTCTTC.